A single sample is the source of the 21 T cell receptor beta chains below, sequenced in a study of spatial heterogeneity in lung cancer. Which antigens these TCRs recognize remains unknown. Whole-study findings and limits: Tumor mutation counts were tracked by expanded intratumoral alpha and beta TCR counts.

Regarding time point: sample taken at primary tumor resection. TCRdb fed the 5' RACE reads into MiXCR, producing one record per CDR3 protein. The sample records 4,500 to 7,000 distinct CDR3 sequences, around 5% being singletons. The starting material was lung tumor tissue, obtained at surgery. Receptors were obtained from a male donor with early-stage non-small cell lung cancer.

This clonotype rates as medium-sized. This beta chain represents an off-target read in a library built for alpha chains; its size is of limited meaning. The chain joins TRBV20-1 to TRBJ2-7; 9 bases fit TRBD2. There are 15 residues in the CDR3. Germline assignment: CDR1 DFQATT and CDR2 SNEGSKA (reference sequence). The V segment lost 1 base and the J segment 6 bases; nucleotides outside the gene matches: 10. The CDR3 coding sequence is TGCAGTGCTAGAGGAGCTAGCGGGACAAGGGGCGAGCAGTACTTC. Residues: CSARGASGTRGEQYF.

This clonotype came up many times. This beta chain lies outside the target of a library built for alpha chains; its clone size means little. This chain connects TRBV4-1 to TRBJ1-2, with 8 bases identical to TRBD1. J was trimmed by 4 bases and V by 1 base; bases with no gene match: 5. The CDR3 loop spans 15 amino acids. Looked up from germline, CDR1 is MGHRA and CDR2 is YSYEKL. CDR3 in amino acids: CASSQAHGTGYGYTF. CDR3 nucleotide sequence: TGCGCCAGCAGCCAAGCCCACGGGACAGGCTATGGCTACACCTTC.

This clonotype was seen ten or more times. Because the library targeted alpha chains, this beta chain is an off-target read whose size means little. This sequence joins TRBV6-1 and TRBJ1-2; TRBD1 is a possible D gene (5 bases). The V and J ends lost 5 bases and 3 bases respectively, with 10 bases between them. Germline CDR1 MNHNS, CDR2 SASEGT. The CDR3 has 13 amino acids. The CDR3 is CASSIDSYYGYTF. Here the CDR3 DNA reads TGTGCCAGCAGTATAGACAGCTACTATGGCTACACCTTC.

By sample share, this clonotype is medium-sized. The size of this beta chain means little, since it is a stray read in a library made for alpha chains. V gene TRBV20-1 combines with J gene TRBJ2-5; no firm D call. This CDR3 has 12 amino acids. The V gene lost 1 base and the J gene lost 4 bases, with 7 bases spanning the gap. Per the germline V gene, CDR1 is DFQATT and CDR2 is SNEGSKA (reference sequence). The CDR3 DNA is TGCAGTGCTAGAGTGCCTGGAGAGACCCAGTACTTC. Its translation: CSARVPGETQYF.

The sample holds many counts of this clonotype. This beta chain is a stray read from a library made for alpha chains; its abundance is not meaningful. This chain uses TRBV20-1 with TRBJ1-5; D might be TRBD1 (5 bases). Trimming shortened V by 4 bases and J by 4 bases, and 11 bases separated the two germline ends. The CDR3 has 13 residues. Germline V gene sequence: CDR1 DFQATT, CDR2 SNEGSKA (reference sequence). CDR3 sequence: CSATRGGNQPQHF. Here the CDR3 DNA reads TGCAGTGCTACCCGGGGGGGTAATCAGCCCCAGCATTTT.

This clonotype was recorded many times. Little can be read into the size of this beta chain, an off-target read in a library designed for alpha chains. J is TRBJ1-5 and V is TRBV27; D is unresolved. Germline V gene data show CDR1 as MNHEY and CDR2 as SMNVEV (reference sequence). The V gene lost 3 bases and the J gene lost 9 bases, with 12 bases spanning the gap. The CDR3 has 13 residues. The CDR3 reads CASSFGGIGPQHF. In DNA form, the CDR3 reads TGTGCCAGCAGTTTTGGAGGGATTGGGCCCCAGCATTTT.

This clonotype was observed many times. This beta chain was picked up by a library intended for alpha chains and is off target, so its count carries little meaning. The chain joins TRBV10-1 to TRBJ1-6, with unresolved D. CDR3 length: 13 amino acids. Between the trimmed V and J ends, which lost 0 bases and 10 bases, there was a span of 7 bases. Germline V lookup: CDR1 WNHNN, CDR2 SYGVQD (reference sequence). In DNA form, the CDR3 reads TGCGCCAGCAGTGAGTCAGGGATGTCACCCCTCCACTTT. As protein: CASSESGMSPLHF.

In regard to this clonotype: Because the library targeted alpha chains, this beta chain is an off-target read whose size means little. The CDR3 sequence: CASSLPPGDTQYF. As DNA, the CDR3 is TGTGCCAGCAGCCTCCCCCCCGGAGATACGCAGTATTTT. This chain links TRBV3-1 with TRBJ2-3; D ambiguous. This CDR3 has 13 amino acids. The V and J ends lost 4 bases and 5 bases respectively, with 10 bases between them. CDR1 is LGHDT and CDR2 is YNNKEL in the germline V gene (reference sequence).

This clonotype was seen at least ten times. This beta chain is a stray sequence in a library constructed for alpha chains; its clone size is not meaningful. This chain uses TRBV6-6 with TRBJ2-1, with 8 bases matching TRBD1. This CDR3 contains 15 residues. The V gene's germline CDR1 is MNHNY and CDR2 SVGAGI (reference sequence). Trimming at V came to 5 bases and at J to 8 bases, leaving 11 bases not matched to a gene. CDR3 region: CASSLRQGAHDEQFF. CDR3 nucleotides: TGTGCCAGCAGTCTCCGCCAGGGGGCTCACGATGAGCAGTTCTTC.

In this sample, this clonotype turned up many times. Being off target in a library aimed at alpha chains, this beta chain has a size of little meaning. The rearrangement links TRBV20-1 to TRBJ2-3; D remains ambiguous. Trimming removed 5 bases at V and 4 bases at J, with 16 bases between. The germline CDR1 and CDR2 sequences are DFQATT and SNEGSKA (reference sequence). The CDR3 runs 14 residues. CDR3 region: CSAWTEGSPDTQYF. Written as DNA, the CDR3 is TGCAGTGCTTGGACGGAAGGGTCCCCAGATACGCAGTATTTT.

Judged by abundance, this clonotype is medium-sized. A library made for alpha chains picked up this beta chain off target, so its size means little. The chain is built from TRBV6-1 and TRBJ2-1; 11 bases line up with TRBD2. CDR1 is MNHNS, CDR2 SASEGT, per germline. The V gene end was trimmed by 5 bases and the J gene end by 9 bases; junction bases not matched to a gene: 9. The CDR3 runs 15 residues. CDR3 sequence: CASSLAGGLSGEQFF. The CDR3 DNA follows: TGTGCCAGCAGTTTAGCGGGAGGGCTTAGTGGTGAGCAGTTCTTC.

The sample holds many counts of this clonotype. This beta chain represents an off-target read in a library built for alpha chains; its size is of limited meaning. The V gene is TRBV20-1, the J gene TRBJ2-2; a weak D match, TRBD1 (6 bases). Germline assignment: CDR1 DFQATT and CDR2 SNEGSKA (reference sequence). The CDR3 is made up of 13 amino acids. Trimming stripped 8 bases from V and 6 bases from J, with 16 bases between. CDR3 DNA sequence: TGCAGTTCCCAGGGGCGGTCTGCCGGGGAGCTGTTTTTT. Translating it yields CSSQGRSAGELFF.

This clonotype came up many times. This beta chain was picked up by a library intended for alpha chains and is off target, so its count carries little meaning. The chain uses TRBV20-1 and TRBJ2-3, with 10 bases lining up with TRBD2. V shed 3 bases, J shed 4 bases, and the junction held 7 bases outside the gene matches. The CDR3 is 15 amino acids. CDR1 is DFQATT, CDR2 SNEGSKA, per germline (reference sequence). The CDR3 sequence: CSASSGGPLSDTQYF. The CDR3 coding sequence is TGCAGTGCTAGTAGCGGGGGGCCCCTTTCAGATACGCAGTATTTT.

Ten or more counts support this clonotype. This beta chain lies outside the target of a library built for alpha chains; its clone size means little. The rearrangement uses TRBV27 and TRBJ2-7, with 10 nucleotides matching TRBD2. Germline values: CDR1 MNHEY, CDR2 SMNVEV (reference sequence). CDR3 length: 14 amino acids. With 4 bases clipped from V and 4 bases from J, the junction kept 4 bases outside the gene matches. The DNA for the CDR3 is TGTGCCAGCAGTTCTAGCGGGAGAATTTACGAGCAGTACTTC. Its translation: CASSSSGRIYEQYF.

This clonotype was picked up many times. The library was prepared for alpha chains; this beta chain is a stray read, so its frequency means little. This chain links TRBV9 with TRBJ2-2; D not resolved. V lost 3 bases to trimming and J lost 1 base, with 7 bases between them. The CDR3 runs to 14 residues. Germline V lookup: CDR1 SGDLS, CDR2 YYNGEE. CDR3 sequence: CASSGRGNTGELFF. As DNA, the CDR3 is TGTGCCAGCAGCGGGAGAGGGAACACCGGGGAGCTGTTTTTT.

This clonotype came up many times. This beta chain is a stray read from a library made for alpha chains; its abundance is not meaningful. This chain links TRBV20-1 with TRBJ1-6; 9 nucleotides line up with TRBD1. CDR3 length equals 13 residues. Germline trimming cut 6 bases from V and 9 bases from J; bases unmatched to any gene: 6. The V gene's germline CDR1 is DFQATT and CDR2 SNEGSKA (reference sequence). The CDR3 DNA is TGCAGTGCCAGGGACAGGGTTAGTTCACCCCTCCACTTT. Translating gives CSARDRVSSPLHF.

The sample holds many counts of this clonotype. Because this beta chain is a stray read in a library intended to capture alpha chains, its abundance should not be given much weight. V gene TRBV7-9 combines with J gene TRBJ2-3; D may correspond to TRBD1 or TRBD2 (5 bases each). V gave up 5 bases and J gave up 6 bases, with 24 bases separating them. CDR1 is SEHNR, CDR2 FQNEAQ, per germline (reference sequence). This CDR3 has 17 amino acids. This CDR3 reads CASSLRGEGAVPDTQYF. CDR3 DNA: TGTGCCAGCAGCCTCCGGGGCGAAGGGGCTGTTCCGGATACGCAGTATTTT.

This clonotype was recorded at least ten times. A library prepared for alpha chains yielded this beta chain as an off-target read; its size is of little meaning. The chain combines TRBV7-9 with TRBJ1-1; unclear D gene. The germline V gene encodes CDR1 SEHNR and CDR2 FQNEAQ (reference sequence). There are 14 residues in the CDR3. With 1 base removed from V and 0 bases from J, the gap between germline ends came to 6 bases. Here the CDR3 reads CASSLGELNTEAFF. The DNA for the CDR3 is TGTGCCAGCAGCTTAGGGGAACTGAACACTGAAGCTTTCTTT. Together with reference TRBV7-9 and TRBJ1-1, the CDR3 gives the full variable domain: DTGVSQNPRHKITKRGQNVTFRCDPISEHNRLYWYRQTLGQGPEFLTYFQNEAQLEKSRLLSDRFSAERPKGSFSTLEIQRTEQGDSAMYLCASSLGELNTEAFFGQGTRLTVV.

Sample share makes this clonotype medium-sized (0.01 to 0.1%). This beta chain turned up in a library designed for alpha chains; as an off-target read, its abundance says little. V is TRBV7-9 and J is TRBJ1-5, with D hard to call. Germline lookup yields CDR1 SEHNR and CDR2 FQNEAQ (reference sequence). V lost 4 bases to trimming and J lost 7 bases, with 8 bases between them. The CDR3 runs to 12 residues. CDR3 residues: CASSSGPQPQHF. In DNA form, the CDR3 reads TGTGCCAGCAGCTCCGGGCCACAGCCCCAGCATTTT.

This clonotype is categorized as medium-sized. This beta chain is an off-target read within a library intended for alpha chains, so its frequency means little. The chain recombines TRBV19 with TRBJ2-5; either TRBD1 or TRBD2 may supply D (6 bases each). The germline V gene encodes CDR1 LNHDA and CDR2 SQIVND (reference sequence). Trimming pared 10 bases from V and 1 base from J, leaving 13 bases between. The CDR3 contains 13 residues. The chain's CDR3 is CAKCGTPQETQYF. DNA of the CDR3: TGTGCCAAATGCGGGACACCCCAAGAGACCCAGTACTTC.

This clonotype rates as medium-sized. This beta chain is an off-target read within a library intended for alpha chains, so its frequency means little. V and J are TRBV5-1 and TRBJ1-1; D is possibly TRBD1 (5 bases). V was shortened by 3 bases and J by 5 bases, with 17 bases between the two germline ends. Looked up from germline, CDR1 is SGHRS and CDR2 is YFSETQ. CDR3 size: 15 residues. CDR3 region: CASSWAQGYRTEAFF. Here the CDR3 DNA reads TGCGCCAGCAGCTGGGCCCAGGGTTATCGTACTGAAGCTTTCTTT. The full variable domain, its missing parts supplied by reference TRBV5-1 and TRBJ1-1, is KAGVTQTPRYLIKTRGQQVTLSCSPISGHRSVSWYQQTPGQGLQFLFEYFSETQRNKGNFPGRFSGRQFSNSRSEMNVSTLELGDSALYLCASSWAQGYRTEAFFGQGTRLTVV.